Following are 31 T cell receptor beta chains from one sample sequenced in a study of T cells expressing NK-cell markers. Each CDR3 protein gets one entry in TCRdb, which reprocessed the 5' RACE reads and gives no DNA. The listing records roughly 180,000 distinct CDR3 sequences. The source material was blood T cells: a sorted CD56 or NKG2C T cell subset, CD4+ or CD8+ T cells, or bulk PBMC T cells (not recorded which). Source of these receptors: a woman aged 18-69 years in good health.

V usage is TRBV25-1 and J usage is TRBJ2-7; as DNA is missing, the TRBD1 call by TCRdb cannot be tested. CDR1 is MGHDK, CDR2 SYGVNS, per germline. The CDR3 length is 15 residues. This CDR3 reads CASSGGSEPTYEQYF.

The chain joins TRBV4-1 to TRBJ2-2; the D call from TCRdb, TRBD2, cannot be confirmed without DNA. The germline gives CDR1 MGHRA, CDR2 YSYEKL. There are 17 residues in the CDR3. The CDR3 sequence is CASSQLGSGRTTGELFF.

J is TRBJ1-5 and V is TRBV7-2; TCRdb gives TRBD1 as the D gene, but with no DNA this cannot be confirmed. Per germline, CDR1 SGHTA and CDR2 FQGNSA. The CDR3 runs to 15 residues. This CDR3 reads CASSLSQGRGQPQHF.

This chain uses TRBV29-1 with TRBJ2-2; absent DNA, TCRdb's TRBD1 call cannot be checked. The germline V gene has CDR1 SQVTM and CDR2 ANQGSEA. CDR3 length: 14 amino acids. This CDR3 reads CSTTGTVNTGELFF.

The V call is TRBV12-3 or TRBV12-4, the J call TRBJ1-2; with no DNA, the TCRdb D assignment of TRBD1 cannot be verified. This CDR3 is 15 amino acids long. This chain's CDR3 is CASSLTLTGNYGYTF.

This chain connects TRBV29-1 to TRBJ2-1; lacking DNA, the TRBD2 call made by TCRdb goes unchecked. Germline V CDR1 and CDR2: SQVTM, ANQGSEA. This CDR3 spans 14 amino acids. The CDR3 spells CSFQKLAGRDEQFF.

J is TRBJ2-3 and V is TRBV10-3. The CDR3 has 16 residues. CDR1 and CDR2 (germline): ENHRY, SYGVKD. The chain's CDR3 is CAISEWAGQRTDTQYF.

The CDR3 loop reads CASSFSQGAAEAFF. The chain links TRBV5-1 to TRBJ1-1; the D call from TCRdb, TRBD1, cannot be confirmed without DNA. From germline, CDR1 is SGHRS and CDR2 YFSETQ. This CDR3 comprises 14 residues.

The V gene is TRBV5-1, the J gene TRBJ2-7. The germline V gene has CDR1 SGHRS and CDR2 YFSETQ. This CDR3 region has 16 residues. The CDR3 spells CASSLGVGRSSYEQYF.

The chain combines TRBV6-1 with TRBJ2-7. The CDR3 sequence is 15 residues long. CDR1 is MNHNS, CDR2 SASEGT, per germline. CDR3: CASSLAGRANYEQYF.

The V gene is TRBV5-6, the J gene TRBJ1-4; with no DNA, the TCRdb D assignment of TRBD1 cannot be verified. From germline, CDR1 is SGHDT and CDR2 YYEEEE. The CDR3 length is 13 residues. The CDR3: CASSTRQGEKLFF.

This rearrangement joins TRBV27 to TRBJ2-2; TCRdb picks TRBD1, but there is no DNA to check that call. This CDR3 comprises 14 residues. Germline V gene data show CDR1 as MNHEY and CDR2 as SMNVEV (reference sequence). The CDR3: CASSLAPPTGELFF.

The chain employs TRBV3-1 and TRBJ2-2; there is no DNA to check the TCRdb D call of TRBD1. This CDR3 region has 13 residues. Per the germline V gene, CDR1 is LGHDT and CDR2 is YNNKEL (reference sequence). This chain's CDR3 is CASSQAGTGELFF.

V and J are TRBV12-3 or TRBV12-4 and TRBJ2-2. There are 15 residues in the CDR3. CDR3 residues: CASSLAARNTGELFF.

The chain is built from TRBV5-1 and TRBJ2-5. Germline CDR1 reads SGHRS; CDR2 reads YFSETQ. The CDR3 sequence is 16 residues long. CDR3 protein: CASSFGQNLERETQYF.

The rearrangement joins TRBV2 to TRBJ2-7; TCRdb's assignment of TRBD2 cannot be checked, as there is no DNA. Per the germline V gene, CDR1 is SNHLY and CDR2 is FYNNEI. The CDR3 length is 14 residues. Here the CDR3 reads CASSEAGLHYEQYF.

The J gene is TRBJ2-5, the V gene TRBV29-1; TCRdb lists TRBD1, though no DNA is available to test this call. Germline lookup yields CDR1 SQVTM and CDR2 ANQGSEA. The CDR3 totals 12 residues. The CDR3: CSDRQGMETQYF.

The V and J genes are TRBV2 and TRBJ2-1; as DNA is missing, the TRBD2 call by TCRdb cannot be tested. Germline V gives CDR1 SNHLY, CDR2 FYNNEI. CDR3 length: 15 amino acids. CDR3 protein: CASSVPSGRGNEQFF.

The chain recombines TRBV7-8 with TRBJ1-1; TCRdb's D gene call, TRBD1, goes unchecked for lack of DNA. Germline CDR1 reads SGHVS; CDR2 reads FQNEAQ. The CDR3 extends over 15 amino acids. The CDR3 loop is CASNSDRGRGTEAFF.

The chain recombines TRBV9 with TRBJ2-3; TCRdb's D call, TRBD1, is unchecked because there is no DNA. This CDR3 region has 19 residues. Germline CDR1 SGDLS, CDR2 YYNGEE. The CDR3 loop is CASSLLPGGGGARTDTQYF.

CDR3: CATSRDLRGQAGNTIYF. The rearrangement joins TRBV15 to TRBJ1-3; TCRdb reports TRBD1, a call that lacks DNA to check it against. This CDR3 contains 17 residues. The germline V gene has CDR1 LNHNV and CDR2 YYDKDF (reference sequence).

This chain joins TRBV24-1 and TRBJ2-5; TCRdb's assignment of TRBD1 cannot be checked, as there is no DNA. Germline V gives CDR1 KGHDR, CDR2 SFDVKD. The CDR3 is made up of 13 amino acids. Here the CDR3 reads CATSETGVETQYF.

The chain is built from TRBV20-1 and TRBJ2-3; the D call of TRBD2 rests on TCRdb alone, since no DNA is present to check it. This CDR3 is 15 amino acids long. CDR1 DFQATT and CDR2 SNEGSKA come from the germline V gene (reference sequence). This CDR3 is CSGLAGVQPRGTQYF.

V gene TRBV20-1 combines with J gene TRBJ2-1; TCRdb's D call of TRBD1 is untestable without DNA. Germline V gene sequence: CDR1 DFQATT, CDR2 SNEGSKA (reference sequence). This CDR3 has 14 amino acids. This CDR3 reads CSARSKDRDNEQFF.

V gene TRBV6-2 or TRBV6-3 combines with J gene TRBJ2-1; the TCRdb D gene call, TRBD2, has no DNA to confirm it. Germline V CDR1 and CDR2: MNHEY, SVGEGT. The CDR3 runs 17 residues. Here the CDR3 reads CASSDRGERGFYNEQFF.

CDR3 amino acids: CASSQLAYNEQFF. The chain links TRBV3-1 to TRBJ2-1; TCRdb lists TRBD2, though no DNA is available to test this call. The germline CDR1 and CDR2 sequences are LGHDT and YNNKEL (reference sequence). CDR3 length: 13 amino acids.

CDR3 protein: CASSQFDLGNEQFF. This sequence joins TRBV3-1 and TRBJ2-1. Germline CDR1 reads LGHDT; CDR2 reads YNNKEL (reference sequence). CDR3 length: 14 amino acids.

The chain employs TRBV19 and TRBJ2-5; no DNA is available, so the TRBD2 call from TCRdb remains unchecked. CDR3 length: 14 residues. The germline gives CDR1 LNHDA, CDR2 SQIVND (reference sequence). The CDR3: CASSSGLGQETQYF.

J is TRBJ1-2 and V is TRBV5-1. This CDR3 contains 16 residues. Germline V gene data show CDR1 as SGHRS and CDR2 as YFSETQ. The CDR3 sequence: CASSLAWASPSSGYTF.

The chain employs TRBV28 and TRBJ1-6; the TRBD1 assignment by TCRdb is unverifiable without DNA. From germline, CDR1 is MDHEN and CDR2 SYDVKM. CDR3 size: 14 residues. The chain's CDR3 is CASSLKTVNSPLHF.

The chain carries TRBV3-1 and TRBJ2-3; without DNA, the TCRdb call of TRBD1 cannot be checked. CDR1 and CDR2 (germline): LGHDT, YNNKEL (reference sequence). The CDR3 contains 15 residues. This CDR3 is CASSQNRESTDTQYF.